One sample yielded the 31 T cell receptor beta chains listed below, sequenced in a study of cytomegalovirus exposure and HLA in healthy donors. Amplification used 60 Vbeta primers and 13 Jbeta primers. Measured with immunoSEQ multiplex PCR; TCRdb has only the in-frame clones, and not every one. The sample has under 200,000 clones, approximately 73% seen once. Sequenced sample: PBMCs. These receptors all come from a man aged 45-65 years in good health and CMV-seronegative.

This sequence joins TRBV6-6 and TRBJ1-1, with 7 bases matching TRBD1. Germline V gene data show CDR1 as MNHNY and CDR2 as SVGAGI (reference sequence). This CDR3 contains 12 residues. Germline trimming cut 6 bases from V and 4 bases from J; bases unmatched to any gene: 2. The CDR3 loop is CASSQGVTEAFF. CDR3 in DNA: TGTGCCAGCAGCCAGGGGGTCACTGAAGCTTTCTTT.

The rearrangement links TRBV19 to TRBJ1-1; D is undetermined. The ends were cut back, 3 bases at V and 0 bases at J, with 5 bases in the middle. This CDR3 is 13 amino acids long. CDR1 is LNHDA, CDR2 SQIVND, per germline (reference sequence). CDR3 sequence (DNA): TGTGCCAGTAGTATGGGCATGAACACTGAAGCTTTCTTT. This translates into CASSMGMNTEAFF.

J is TRBJ1-4 and V is TRBV28; D may be TRBD1 (5 bases). V lost 10 bases, J lost 4 bases, and 13 bases lay in between. The CDR3 totals 13 residues. Germline CDR1 and CDR2: MDHEN and SYDVKM. The CDR3 DNA is TGTGCCACCCCCGACAGTCGTAATGAAAAACTGTTTTTT. Translation gives CATPDSRNEKLFF.

V is TRBV5-1 and J is TRBJ2-1, with D perhaps TRBD2 (7 bases). The CDR3 length is 16 residues. Trimming pared 4 bases from V and 6 bases from J, leaving 20 bases between. CDR1 is SGHRS and CDR2 is YFSETQ in the germline V gene. CDR3 DNA sequence: TGCGCCAGCAGCCCCCGACGGTGGGGGGGGCCCAATGAGCAGTTCTTC. This translates into CASSPRRWGGPNEQFF.

This clone occurred a few times. The chain couples TRBV28 to TRBJ1-6; 11 nucleotides match TRBD1. V was pared by 2 bases and J by 7 bases, with 4 bases of the junction left unmatched. Germline V gene data show CDR1 as MDHEN and CDR2 as SYDVKM. The CDR3 is 16 residues long. The CDR3 nucleotides read TGTGCCAGCAGTTTACAGGACAGGGGGCTAAATTCACCCCTCCACTTT. Residues: CASSLQDRGLNSPLHF.

J is TRBJ1-2 and V is TRBV9, with a possible D match to TRBD1 (6 bases). Germline V lookup: CDR1 SGDLS, CDR2 YYNGEE. The CDR3 runs to 17 residues. The ends were cut back, 4 bases at V and 6 bases at J, with 25 bases in the middle. CDR3: CASSKEGWQGIIDGYTF. Here the CDR3 DNA reads TGTGCCAGCAGCAAAGAGGGATGGCAGGGGATAATTGATGGCTACACCTTC. Combining the CDR3 with reference TRBV9 and TRBJ1-2 gives the whole variable domain DSGVTQTPKHLITATGQRVTLRCSPRSGDLSVYWYQQSLDQGLQFLIQYYNGEERAKGNILERFSAQQFPDLHSELNLSSLELGDSALYFCASSKEGWQGIIDGYTFGSGTRLTVV.

This clone was observed a few times. The CDR3 reads CASSLAPVANVLTF. DNA for the CDR3: TGTGCCAGCAGCTTAGCTCCTGTGGCCAACGTCCTGACTTTC. The rearrangement uses TRBV7-2 and TRBJ2-6, with D unclear. Germline V CDR1 and CDR2: SGHTA, FQGNSA. The CDR3 contains 14 residues. With 0 bases removed from V and 6 bases from J, the gap between germline ends came to 6 bases. The entire variable domain, with the rest obtained from reference TRBV7-2 and TRBJ2-6, is as follows: GAGVSQSPSNKVTEKGKDVELRCDPISGHTALYWYRQSLGQGLEFLIYFQGNSAPDKSGLPSDRFSAERTGGSVSTLTIQRTQQEDSAVYLCASSLAPVANVLTFGAGSRLTVL.

The V call is TRBV7-9, the J call TRBJ1-2; D is unclear. This CDR3 spans 15 amino acids. Trimming left V 1 base short and J 4 bases short, with 13 bases between. Germline V gene data show CDR1 as SEHNR and CDR2 as FQNEAQ (reference sequence). The CDR3 spells CASSLEEAGSYGYTF. The CDR3 DNA reads as TGTGCCAGCAGCTTAGAGGAGGCGGGTTCCTATGGCTACACCTTC.

This rearrangement joins TRBV19 to TRBJ1-2; 9 nucleotides align to TRBD1. The germline V gene has CDR1 LNHDA and CDR2 SQIVND (reference sequence). The CDR3 has 15 residues. Unmatched junction bases numbered 8, after V lost 5 bases and J lost 4 bases. The DNA for the CDR3 is TGTGCCAGTAGTCCGACAGGGGGGATTTCCTATGGCTACACCTTC. Its protein is CASSPTGGISYGYTF.

A single count supports this clone. The chain uses TRBV6-5 and TRBJ1-1, with 8 bases identical to TRBD1. This CDR3 region has 16 residues. Germline CDR1 is MNHEY and CDR2 is SVGAGI. The J segment lost 0 bases and the V segment lost 2 bases, leaving 5 bases of the junction unmatched. In nucleotides, the CDR3 is TGTGCCAGCAGTTACCTCGGGGACAGGTTGAACACTGAAGCTTTCTTT. The encoded protein is CASSYLGDRLNTEAFF.

The V call is TRBV7-9, the J call TRBJ1-2; 9 nucleotides match TRBD1. The ends lost 5 bases at V and 7 bases at J; junction bases unmatched: 8. CDR1 is SEHNR and CDR2 is FQNEAQ in the germline V gene (reference sequence). The CDR3 covers 14 residues. In DNA, the CDR3 is TGTGCCAGCAGCGCCCTACAGGGGGCAGGTGGCTACACCTTC. Protein: CASSALQGAGGYTF.

The chain carries TRBV19 and TRBJ1-1; D perhaps matches TRBD1 (6 bases). The CDR3 is 16 residues long. Trimming removed 9 bases from V and 0 bases from J, with 20 bases in between. Germline values: CDR1 LNHDA, CDR2 SQIVND (reference sequence). CDR3 loop: CASRTRTDSMNTEAFF. The CDR3 nucleotides are TGTGCCAGCCGGACCAGGACAGATTCCATGAACACTGAAGCTTTCTTT.

The gene calls are TRBV6-6 and TRBJ1-5; possibly TRBD1 for D (6 bases). CDR1 is MNHNY and CDR2 is SVGAGI in the germline V gene (reference sequence). This CDR3 spans 13 amino acids. V was clipped by 6 bases and J by 5 bases, with 11 bases between them. DNA for the CDR3: TGTGCCAGCAGGTCGCCAGGGGATCAGCCCCAGCATTTT. The encoded protein is CASRSPGDQPQHF.

With regard to this clone: Different DNA sequences within this sample yield the same CDR3. The V call is TRBV29-1, the J call TRBJ2-7; 7 positions agree with TRBD1. Germline V lookup: CDR1 SQVTM, CDR2 ANQGSEA. The J segment lost 0 bases and the V segment lost 1 base, leaving 0 bases of the junction unmatched. The CDR3 extends over 13 amino acids. In DNA form, the CDR3 reads TGCAGCGTTGAAGGGGACAGCTCCTACGAGCAGTACTTC. Translated, it gives CSVEGDSSYEQYF.

In this sample, this clone is medium-sized (0.01 to 0.1%). CDR3 amino acids: CASSLVVGGETQYF. CDR3 coding DNA: TGTGCCAGCAGCTTAGTGGTGGGAGGAGAGACCCAGTACTTC. The gene calls are TRBV7-9 and TRBJ2-5; a possible D gene is TRBD2 (6 bases). V was clipped by 1 base and J by 4 bases, with 10 bases between them. This CDR3 comprises 14 residues. The V gene's germline CDR1 is SEHNR and CDR2 FQNEAQ (reference sequence). Combining the CDR3 with reference TRBV7-9 and TRBJ2-5 gives the whole variable domain DTGVSQNPRHKITKRGQNVTFRCDPISEHNRLYWYRQTLGQGPEFLTYFQNEAQLEKSRLLSDRFSAERPKGSFSTLEIQRTEQGDSAMYLCASSLVVGGETQYFGPGTRLLVL.

The rearrangement joins TRBV19 to TRBJ1-1; D is uncertain. The CDR3 covers 13 residues. Germline V gene data show CDR1 as LNHDA and CDR2 as SQIVND (reference sequence). The germline V and J ends were trimmed by 5 bases and 4 bases, with 11 bases remaining between them. CDR3 sequence reads: CASSPGAPTEAFF. The DNA of the CDR3 is TGTGCCAGTAGTCCCGGAGCCCCCACTGAAGCTTTCTTT.

The gene calls are TRBV6-5 and TRBJ2-7; TRBD1 agrees at 11 bases. Germline CDR1 MNHEY, CDR2 SVGAGI. The CDR3 contains 13 residues. V shed 2 bases, J shed 11 bases, and the junction held 5 bases outside the gene matches. The CDR3 protein is CASSYGQGAMEYF. CDR3 nucleotides: TGTGCCAGCAGTTACGGACAGGGGGCGATGGAGTACTTC.

V gene TRBV7-8 combines with J gene TRBJ1-3; no clear D gene. Trimming left V 6 bases short and J 7 bases short, with 22 bases between. The CDR3 contains 16 residues. Germline assignment: CDR1 SGHVS and CDR2 FQNEAQ. The CDR3, as DNA: TGTGCCAGCAGTCTCCGCGACATCCCGGTAATGAACACCATATATTTT. Its protein is CASSLRDIPVMNTIYF.

The gene calls are TRBV28 and TRBJ1-1, with D tentatively TRBD1 (5 bases). The CDR3 sequence is 16 residues long. Germline V lookup: CDR1 MDHEN, CDR2 SYDVKM. The V and J ends lost 7 bases and 4 bases respectively, with 22 bases between them. The CDR3 DNA is TGTGCCAGCACCCCCTGGGGCCCCAGGGCCGCCACTGAAGCTTTCTTT. Translation gives CASTPWGPRAATEAFF.

This chain uses TRBV18 with TRBJ1-6; D uncertain. The CDR3 runs 17 residues. Germline CDR1 reads KGHSH; CDR2 reads LQKENI. Trimming removed 3 bases at V and 0 bases at J, with 12 bases between. CDR3 sequence: CASSPDGRPSYNSPLHF. CDR3 in DNA: TGTGCCAGCTCACCGGACGGGAGACCCTCCTATAATTCACCCCTCCACTTT.

The chain is built from TRBV9 and TRBJ2-7; 10 nucleotides line up with TRBD1. The J segment lost 5 bases and the V segment lost 0 bases, leaving 5 bases of the junction unmatched. Per germline, CDR1 SGDLS and CDR2 YYNGEE. The CDR3 has 15 amino acids. The CDR3, as DNA: TGTGCCAGCAGCGTAGGTGGACAGGGGGGGGACGAGCAGTACTTC. Translation gives CASSVGGQGGDEQYF.

The chain uses TRBV19 and TRBJ2-4; 13 nucleotides align to TRBD2. The CDR3 sequence is 16 residues long. The junction had 5 bases not matched to a gene; V was cut back by 5 bases and J by 4 bases. Per the germline V gene, CDR1 is LNHDA and CDR2 is SQIVND (reference sequence). CDR3 nucleotide sequence: TGTGCCAGTAGTCTCGGACTAGCGGGGGAGAAAAACATTCAGTACTTC. Protein: CASSLGLAGEKNIQYF.

The rearrangement links TRBV2 to TRBJ1-1; tentatively, D is TRBD1 (5 bases). This CDR3 has 13 residues. Germline CDR1 is SNHLY and CDR2 is FYNNEI. V lost 3 bases and J 11 bases, leaving 16 bases between the germline ends. The CDR3 loop reads CASSDRQLRVAFF. The CDR3 DNA sequence: TGTGCCAGCAGTGACCGACAGCTCAGGGTGGCTTTCTTT.

The chain employs TRBV5-1 and TRBJ2-7; TRBD2 is a possible D gene (5 bases). Germline CDR1 is SGHRS and CDR2 is YFSETQ. The V end lost 4 bases, the J end lost 7 bases, and 18 bases lay between the germline ends. The CDR3 is 14 residues long. The CDR3 loop reads CASSPRTDPGEQYF. DNA of the CDR3: TGCGCCAGCAGCCCCCGAACGGACCCGGGGGAGCAGTACTTC. The variable domain in full, with the rest retrieved from reference TRBV5-1 and TRBJ2-7, is KAGVTQTPRYLIKTRGQQVTLSCSPISGHRSVSWYQQTPGQGLQFLFEYFSETQRNKGNFPGRFSGRQFSNSRSEMNVSTLELGDSALYLCASSPRTDPGEQYFGPGTRLTVT.

This clone was detected a few times. The gene calls are TRBV25-1 and TRBJ1-1; TRBD1 is a possible D gene (6 bases). Germline lookup yields CDR1 MGHDK and CDR2 SYGVNS. V dropped 3 bases and J dropped 5 bases, with 16 bases sitting between them. The CDR3 spans 15 residues. The CDR3 here is CASSDSGQGRTEAFF. The CDR3 DNA reads TGTGCCAGCAGTGATTCTGGTCAGGGGCGGACTGAAGCTTTCTTT.

The J gene is TRBJ2-5, the V gene TRBV7-3; possible D gene TRBD2, 6 bases. This CDR3 contains 16 residues. V gave up 5 bases and J gave up 2 bases, with 18 bases separating them. Germline CDR1 and CDR2: SGHTA and FQGTGA. The CDR3 DNA follows: TGTGCCAGCAGCAACCCTAGACTAGGAGGGCAAGAGACCCAGTACTTC. It is translated as CASSNPRLGGQETQYF. Full variable domain (remainder filled in from reference TRBV7-3 and TRBJ2-5): GAGVSQTPSNKVTEKGKYVELRCDPISGHTALYWYRQSLGQGPEFLIYFQGTGAADDSGLPNDRFFAVRPEGSVSTLKIQRTERGDSAVYLCASSNPRLGGQETQYFGPGTRLLVL.

This clone turned up a few times. The chain combines TRBV18 with TRBJ2-7, with 8 bases matching TRBD2. The CDR3 contains 13 residues. Germline V gene lookup returns CDR1 KGHSH and CDR2 LQKENI. Trimming cost V 6 bases and J 2 bases; bases outside gene matches: 3. The CDR3 here is CASSPRGAYEQYF. The CDR3 DNA reads TGTGCCAGCTCCCCGCGGGGGGCCTACGAGCAGTACTTC.

V is TRBV6-6 and J is TRBJ1-1; D remains unclear. Germline V gene data show CDR1 as MNHNY and CDR2 as SVGAGI (reference sequence). The length of the CDR3 is 12 residues. Trimming stripped 0 bases from V and 8 bases from J, with 7 bases between. The CDR3 coding sequence is TGTGCCAGCAGTTACTCGGAGGAAGAAGCTTTCTTT. Its protein product is CASSYSEEEAFF.

J is TRBJ2-7 and V is TRBV4-2, with D possibly being TRBD2 (6 bases). Germline CDR1 LGHNA, CDR2 YNFKEQ. The V end was cut by 0 bases, the J end by 4 bases, with 16 bases between. CDR3 size: 16 residues. The CDR3 DNA is TGTGCCAGCAGCCAAGACGGGAGAGGTGCCTCGTACGAGCAGTACTTC. Its translation: CASSQDGRGASYEQYF.

The chain is built from TRBV10-1 and TRBJ2-3; 8 bases are shared with TRBD1. From germline, CDR1 is WNHNN and CDR2 SYGVQD (reference sequence). After removal of 4 bases from V and 4 bases from J, the junction contained 7 bases not matched to a gene. CDR3 size: 15 residues. Here the CDR3 reads CASSGRDRYPDTQYF. For the CDR3, the DNA is TGCGCCAGCAGTGGCCGGGACAGGTACCCAGATACGCAGTATTTT.

The chain employs TRBV7-8 and TRBJ2-5; 7 bases match TRBD1. Trimming removed 2 bases from V and 4 bases from J; junction bases left unmatched: 10. Germline V gives CDR1 SGHVS, CDR2 FQNEAQ. This CDR3 spans 16 amino acids. CDR3 DNA: TGTGCCAGCAGCTTAACCGTCCCGACAGGGCGAGAGACCCAGTACTTC. Translated, it gives CASSLTVPTGRETQYF. Full variable domain (missing parts from reference TRBV7-8 and TRBJ2-5): GAGVSQSPRYKVAKRGQDVALRCDPISGHVSLFWYQQALGQGPEFLTYFQNEAQLDKSGLPSDRFFAERPEGSVSTLKIQRTQQEDSAVYLCASSLTVPTGRETQYFGPGTRLLVL.